A selection of T cell receptor beta chains follows, all from one sample in a study of blood T cell repertoires in COVID-19. Sequencing used immunoSEQ multiplex PCR; TCRdb keeps in-frame clones, though not all of them. Of about 260,000 clones in the sample, around 80% were seen once. The sequenced sample consisted of PBMCs or T cells enriched from blood (not recorded which). Receptors were obtained from a man younger than 45 with acute COVID-19. Both conserved end residues are part of each CDR3. Only part of the rows carry a size: once, few, many, or a class if the clone is expanded.

clone size: .; J gene: TRBJ1-1; V gene: TRBV6-5; CDR3 protein: CASSYQGMNTEAFF
clone size: .; J gene: TRBJ1-1; V gene: TRBV29-1; CDR3 protein: CSVEGQRLNTEAFF
clone size: .; J gene: TRBJ1-2; V gene: TRBV19; CDR3 protein: CASSTTGRYGYTF
clone size: once; J gene: TRBJ1-1; V gene: TRBV19; CDR3 protein: CASRRQDVNTEAFF
clone size: .; J gene: TRBJ2-1; V gene: TRBV27; CDR3 protein: CASSLAGDYYNEQFF
clone size: .; J gene: TRBJ2-3; V gene: TRBV11-2; CDR3 protein: CASSLLLGQVDTQYF
clone size: .; J gene: TRBJ1-2; V gene: TRBV28; CDR3 protein: CASRQTVNYGYTF
clone size: .; J gene: TRBJ2-5; V gene: TRBV6-5; CDR3 protein: CASRMDTTGTQYF
clone size: .; J gene: TRBJ2-2; V gene: TRBV21-1; CDR3 protein: CASSKRFGRATKAGELFF
clone size: .; J gene: TRBJ1-4; V gene: TRBV6-2/TRBV6-3; CDR3 protein: CASSYRGQGGEKLFF
clone size: .; J gene: TRBJ2-5; V gene: TRBV6-2/TRBV6-3; CDR3 protein: CASSLSGREGETQYF
clone size: few; J gene: TRBJ1-1; V gene: TRBV7-8; CDR3 protein: CASSLIAGGSFF
clone size: .; J gene: TRBJ1-5; V gene: TRBV16; CDR3 protein: CASSQIIGGSNQPQHF
clone size: .; J gene: TRBJ1-1; V gene: TRBV7-9; CDR3 protein: CASSSSFPGTEEAFF
clone size: .; J gene: TRBJ2-1; V gene: TRBV4-2; CDR3 protein: CASSTLTSGSFNEQFF
clone size: .; J gene: TRBJ2-5; V gene: TRBV7-7; CDR3 protein: CASSSGGAGEETQYF
clone size: .; J gene: TRBJ1-6; V gene: TRBV20-1; CDR3 protein: CSASSRWQESSYNSPLHF
clone size: .; J gene: TRBJ1-1; V gene: TRBV7-2; CDR3 protein: CASSFARHTEAFF
clone size: few; J gene: TRBJ2-1; V gene: TRBV5-5; CDR3 protein: CASSLKAGGYNEQFF
clone size: few; J gene: TRBJ2-1; V gene: TRBV27; CDR3 protein: CASSFLDRGHNEQFF
clone size: .; J gene: TRBJ2-1; V gene: TRBV15; CDR3 protein: CATRDRRTNNEQFF
clone size: .; J gene: TRBJ2-4; V gene: TRBV7-2; CDR3 protein: CASSLASGSAKNIQYF
clone size: .; J gene: TRBJ1-2; V gene: TRBV28; CDR3 protein: CATLPGTGHGYTF
clone size: .; J gene: TRBJ1-1; V gene: TRBV5-1; CDR3 protein: CASSLRTLDQGAEAFF
clone size: once; J gene: TRBJ1-1; V gene: TRBV5-4; CDR3 protein: CASSSQGWANTEAFF
clone size: .; J gene: TRBJ1-2; V gene: TRBV21-1; CDR3 protein: CASSNDRDGYTF
clone size: .; J gene: TRBJ1-1; V gene: TRBV11-2; CDR3 protein: CASSLGLGVNTEAFF
clone size: .; J gene: TRBJ2-1; V gene: TRBV5-6; CDR3 protein: CASSLAVLAGYNEQFF
clone size: .; J gene: TRBJ2-1; V gene: TRBV24-1; CDR3 protein: CATSDVSGLNEQFF